One and the same sample provided the 14 T cell receptor beta chains below, sequenced in a study of blood T cell repertoires in COVID-19. Generated by immunoSEQ multiplex PCR, the TCRdb table keeps only in-frame clones and is missing some. The repertoire holds around 150,000 clones, with roughly 80% as singletons. The sequenced sample consisted of PBMCs or T cells enriched from blood (not recorded which). These receptors were collected from a man over 45 who had recovered from COVID-19.

The chain employs TRBV2 and TRBJ2-3; D is perhaps TRBD1 (6 bases). The CDR3 sequence is 14 residues long. The germline CDR1 and CDR2 sequences are SNHLY and FYNNEI. V was trimmed by 7 bases and J by 4 bases, leaving 15 bases between them. For the CDR3, the DNA is TGTGCCAGCACTGGCCCTGGGGGCGCAGATACGCAGTATTTT. Translation: CASTGPGGADTQYF.

The chain carries TRBV28 and TRBJ2-7; 8 positions agree with TRBD1. Germline CDR1 is MDHEN and CDR2 is SYDVKM. The CDR3 runs to 13 residues. V was clipped by 10 bases and J by 5 bases; unmatched bases: 10. CDR3 residues: CATWWTGTDEQYF. CDR3 DNA sequence: TGTGCCACCTGGTGGACAGGGACGGACGAGCAGTACTTC.

This clone was counted once. The V and J genes are TRBV11-2 and TRBJ2-3; 9 bases match TRBD1. Germline V gene data show CDR1 as SGHAT and CDR2 as FQNNGV. Trimming took 6 bases from V and 1 from J; bases not matched to a gene: 8. The CDR3 consists of 16 residues. Here the CDR3 DNA reads TGTGCCAGCAGGTCCGACCGGGACAGGGGCACAGATACGCAGTATTTT. It yields the protein CASRSDRDRGTDTQYF.

V and J are TRBV2 and TRBJ1-5; 7 bases are a match to TRBD1. V was pared by 4 bases and J by 5 bases, with 2 bases of the junction left unmatched. Germline V gene data show CDR1 as SNHLY and CDR2 as FYNNEI. The CDR3 is 13 residues long. CDR3 nucleotide sequence: TGTGCCAGCAGTGGGGACAGAGATCAGCCCCAGCATTTT. Protein product: CASSGDRDQPQHF.

This clone was detected only a few times. The CDR3 loop reads CATSEGQGIGETQYF. The CDR3 nucleotides read TGTGCCACCAGCGAGGGACAGGGGATAGGAGAGACCCAGTACTTC. The V call is TRBV15, the J call TRBJ2-5; the match to TRBD1 covers 10 bases. The CDR3 loop spans 15 amino acids. CDR1 is LNHNV, CDR2 YYDKDF, per germline (reference sequence). J lost 4 bases, V lost 5 bases, and 7 bases had no gene match.

This clone was seen only once. The rearrangement links TRBV28 to TRBJ2-7, with no clear D. Per the germline V gene, CDR1 is MDHEN and CDR2 is SYDVKM. Trimming cost V 5 bases and J 2 bases, with 4 bases left between them. This CDR3 has 11 residues. Here the CDR3 reads CASSQTYEQYF. The DNA for the CDR3 is TGTGCCAGCAGTCAGACCTACGAGCAGTACTTC.

The gene calls are TRBV6-6 and TRBJ1-1; D is unclear. The ends were cut back, 6 bases at V and 1 base at J, with 9 bases in the middle. Germline lookup yields CDR1 MNHNY and CDR2 SVGAGI (reference sequence). The CDR3 has 13 residues. The CDR3 loop reads CASRPGANTEAFF. The CDR3 DNA follows: TGTGCCAGCAGACCTGGAGCGAACACTGAAGCTTTCTTT.

The J gene is TRBJ1-6, the V gene TRBV18, with D possibly being TRBD1 (6 bases). This CDR3 spans 15 amino acids. Germline lookup yields CDR1 KGHSH and CDR2 LQKENI. V was shortened by 3 bases and J by 13 bases, with 19 bases between the two germline ends. DNA of the CDR3: TGTGCCAGCTCACCGCAAAAGACAGGCCTTGAGCCCCTCCACTTT. Translated: CASSPQKTGLEPLHF.

This sequence joins TRBV5-6 and TRBJ2-7; 7 bases align to TRBD1. The CDR3 spans 16 residues. The J segment lost 7 bases and the V segment lost 7 bases, leaving 20 bases of the junction unmatched. Per germline, CDR1 SGHDT and CDR2 YYEEEE. This chain's CDR3 is CASRMRMTGLSWEQYF. In DNA, the CDR3 is TGTGCCAGCCGCATGAGGATGACAGGGCTTTCTTGGGAGCAGTACTTC.

This chain links TRBV7-9 with TRBJ1-1; D ambiguous. The CDR3 runs 15 residues. Trimming pared 2 bases from V and 4 bases from J, leaving 14 bases between. Germline V gene sequence: CDR1 SEHNR, CDR2 FQNEAQ (reference sequence). In DNA form, the CDR3 reads TGTGCCAGCAGCTTAAAACCGGAGTCTAGCACTGAAGCTTTCTTT. Its translation: CASSLKPESSTEAFF.

This chain links TRBV28 with TRBJ1-5; TRBD1 is a possible D gene (6 bases). CDR1 is MDHEN and CDR2 is SYDVKM in the germline V gene. Trimming cost V 4 bases and J 5 bases, with 12 bases left between them. This CDR3 is 14 amino acids long. The CDR3 DNA follows: TGTGCCAGCAGTTATTACAGGGCCCATCAGCCCCAGCATTTT. It translates to CASSYYRAHQPQHF.

CDR3 bases: TGTGCCGGTGGGACAGGGAGCTTGGGAGAGACCCAGTACTTC. This sequence encodes CAGGTGSLGETQYF. The rearrangement joins TRBV2 to TRBJ2-5, with 9 bases fitting TRBD1. The CDR3 is made up of 14 amino acids. The V segment lost 11 bases and the J segment 4 bases; nucleotides outside the gene matches: 11. Germline CDR1 is SNHLY and CDR2 is FYNNEI.

The genes are TRBV28 and TRBJ1-4, with D unresolved. V was pared by 3 bases and J by 8 bases, with 10 bases between. Germline loops: CDR1 MDHEN, CDR2 SYDVKM. The length of the CDR3 is 13 residues. CDR3 nucleotides: TGTGCCAGCAGTTTGGGAGTAAGAGAAAAACTGTTTTTT. Translation: CASSLGVREKLFF.

The chain combines TRBV5-8 with TRBJ1-2, with D perhaps TRBD1 (5 bases). V lost 4 bases and J 4 bases, leaving 11 bases between the germline ends. The CDR3 covers 13 residues. Germline assignment: CDR1 SGHTS and CDR2 YDEGEE. The CDR3 DNA reads TGTGCCAGCAGCCCGGCGGGGGGCTATGGCTACACCTTC. Amino acids: CASSPAGGYGYTF. Combining the CDR3 with reference TRBV5-8 and TRBJ1-2 gives the whole variable domain EAGVTQSPTHLIKTRGQQATLRCSPISGHTSVYWYQQALGLGLQFLLWYDEGEERNRGNFPPRFSGRQFPNYSSELNVNALELEDSALYLCASSPAGGYGYTFGSGTRLTVV.